These 28 T cell receptor beta chains were sequenced from one sample in a study of early T cells in non-severe SARS-CoV-2 infection. TCRdb reprocessed the 5' RACE reads with MiXCR, giving one entry per CDR3 protein. Of 70,000 to 75,000 distinct CDR3 sequences listed, roughly an eighth are singletons. The sample consisted of whole blood. These receptors were obtained from an adult who was a healthcare worker with PCR-confirmed SARS-CoV-2 infection or an uninfected control (not recorded which).

J is TRBJ2-2 and V is TRBV28; D remains ambiguous. Germline V gives CDR1 MDHEN, CDR2 SYDVKM. Trimming removed 1 base at V and 1 base at J, with 10 bases between. The CDR3 consists of 16 residues. The CDR3 region is CASSLFTAGNTGELFF. CDR3 in DNA: TGTGCCAGCAGTTTATTTACGGCAGGGAACACCGGGGAGCTGTTTTTT.

This clonotype was counted at least ten times. J is TRBJ2-1 and V is TRBV20-1; weak D call: TRBD2 (5 bases). Germline CDR1 reads DFQATT; CDR2 reads SNEGSKA (reference sequence). With 6 bases removed from V and 0 bases from J, the gap between germline ends came to 12 bases. The CDR3 has 14 residues. Written as DNA, the CDR3 is TGCAGTGCCATAGCGCACAGCTCCTACAATGAGCAGTTCTTC. Translation gives CSAIAHSSYNEQFF.

The rearrangement uses TRBV19 and TRBJ2-2; D call uncertain. V was cut by 3 bases and J by 5 bases, with 7 bases left in between. The CDR3 covers 13 residues. CDR1 and CDR2 (germline): LNHDA, SQIVND (reference sequence). CDR3 nucleotides: TGTGCCAGTAGTATTGGTGGGACCGGGGAGCTGTTTTTT. Residues: CASSIGGTGELFF.

In this sample, this clonotype turned up a few times. The chain has TRBV7-9 and TRBJ2-6; D is unresolved. The V end was cut by 5 bases, the J end by 4 bases, with 6 bases between. The V gene's germline CDR1 is SEHNR and CDR2 FQNEAQ (reference sequence). The CDR3 contains 13 residues. The CDR3 is CASSTPGANVLTF. The CDR3 DNA reads TGTGCCAGCAGCACCCCGGGGGCCAACGTCCTGACTTTC.

This clonotype was recorded at least ten times. CDR3 DNA: TGCAGCGTCAGGGGCGCCAATATGGATTCACCCCTCCACTTT. Its protein is CSVRGANMDSPLHF. The rearrangement links TRBV29-1 to TRBJ1-6; maybe TRBD1 (6 bases). V gave up 6 bases and J gave up 8 bases, with 17 bases separating them. CDR1 is SQVTM and CDR2 is ANQGSEA in the germline V gene. This CDR3 spans 14 amino acids.

The rearrangement joins TRBV2 to TRBJ2-7; D is ambiguous. The germline CDR1 and CDR2 sequences are SNHLY and FYNNEI. This CDR3 contains 13 residues. Trimming removed 4 bases at V and 6 bases at J, with 13 bases between. CDR3 in amino acids: CASSADNAREQYF. DNA for the CDR3: TGTGCCAGCAGTGCCGACAACGCCCGCGAGCAGTACTTC.

There are many counts of this clonotype. CDR3 amino acids: CASSYRSGPDTQYF. The CDR3 region has the DNA TGTGCCAGCAGTTACAGGTCAGGGCCAGATACGCAGTATTTT. V usage is TRBV12-3 or TRBV12-4 and J usage is TRBJ2-3; D is possibly TRBD1 (5 bases). The CDR3 runs to 14 residues. V was clipped by 4 bases and J by 4 bases, with 12 bases between them.

This chain connects TRBV11-3 to TRBJ2-7; TRBD2 agrees at 9 bases. CDR1 is SGHNT, CDR2 YENEEA, per germline. The CDR3 is made up of 13 amino acids. V lost 6 bases to trimming and J lost 7 bases; unmatched junction nucleotides: 7. The CDR3 spells CASSKGLAGEQYF. For the CDR3, the DNA is TGTGCCAGCAGTAAGGGACTAGCAGGGGAGCAGTACTTC.

The table lists this clonotype with many counts. The chain employs TRBV7-3 and TRBJ2-2; TRBD1 agrees at 8 bases. Germline V gene sequence: CDR1 SGHTA, CDR2 FQGTGA. V was clipped by 5 bases and J by 6 bases; unmatched bases: 5. The CDR3 spans 14 residues. CDR3 nucleotides: TGTGCCAGCAGCCCGTTACAGGGGGCCGGGGAGCTGTTTTTT. Its protein is CASSPLQGAGELFF.

The V and J genes are TRBV18 and TRBJ2-1, with D possibly TRBD1 on 6 matching bases. The ends were cut back, 5 bases at V and 4 bases at J, with 9 bases in the middle. Looked up from germline, CDR1 is KGHSH and CDR2 is LQKENI. This CDR3 comprises 13 residues. CDR3 DNA: TGTGCCAGCTCAGTGGACAGTTACAATGAGCAGTTCTTC. Amino acid sequence: CASSVDSYNEQFF.

V usage is TRBV18 and J usage is TRBJ1-3; tentative D call: TRBD1 (6 bases). CDR3 length: 16 amino acids. The ends were cut back, 3 bases at V and 0 bases at J, with 12 bases in the middle. The germline V gene encodes CDR1 KGHSH and CDR2 LQKENI. The CDR3 DNA sequence: TGTGCCAGCTCACCCTCAGGAGGGGGCTCTGGAAACACCATATATTTT. This sequence encodes CASSPSGGGSGNTIYF.

V usage is TRBV12-3 or TRBV12-4 and J usage is TRBJ2-3, with 13 bases identical to TRBD2. The trim removed 6 bases at V and 3 bases at J, leaving 6 bases unmatched. The CDR3 has 16 residues. The CDR3 sequence is CASSRRTSGRTDTQYF. CDR3 coding DNA: TGTGCCAGCAGCCGAAGGACTAGCGGGAGAACAGATACGCAGTATTTT.

This clonotype was recorded many times. The rearrangement links TRBV6-4 to TRBJ2-3; D is perhaps TRBD2 (5 bases). The CDR3 length is 16 residues. Germline V gene sequence: CDR1 MRHNA, CDR2 SNTAGT. The ends were cut back, 2 bases at V and 1 base at J, with 13 bases in the middle. The CDR3, as DNA: TGTGCCAGCAGTGACGCCGGTGGGAGCGGCACAGATACGCAGTATTTT. Translated, it gives CASSDAGGSGTDTQYF.

This clonotype came up a few times. The chain has TRBV19 and TRBJ2-3; possible D gene TRBD2, 6 bases. This CDR3 comprises 14 residues. Germline V gene lookup returns CDR1 LNHDA and CDR2 SQIVND (reference sequence). V dropped 5 bases and J dropped 4 bases, with 13 bases sitting between them. This CDR3 reads CASSLSGVADTQYF. The CDR3 DNA sequence: TGTGCCAGTAGTCTTAGCGGAGTAGCAGATACGCAGTATTTT.

In its sample, this clonotype was seen many times. This chain links TRBV20-1 with TRBJ2-4; D possibly corresponds to TRBD1 (6 bases). CDR3 length: 13 amino acids. Germline assignment: CDR1 DFQATT and CDR2 SNEGSKA (reference sequence). V shed 6 bases and J shed 7 bases, with 16 bases lying between them. CDR3 nucleotides: TGCAGTGCCCCTGACAGGAGGTCTAACATTCAGTACTTC. It specifies CSAPDRRSNIQYF.

This clonotype was seen ten or more times. The V gene is TRBV18, the J gene TRBJ2-2; a weak D match, TRBD1 (5 bases). The V gene's germline CDR1 is KGHSH and CDR2 LQKENI. This CDR3 region has 16 residues. The V and J ends lost 4 bases and 4 bases respectively, with 16 bases between them. The CDR3 DNA follows: TGTGCCAGCTCACTAAGACAGACCGGTAGCACCGGGGAGCTGTTTTTT. It encodes CASSLRQTGSTGELFF.

V is TRBV5-5 and J is TRBJ1-1; 7 bases align to TRBD1. Trimming cost V 4 bases and J 1 base; bases outside gene matches: 7. Germline CDR1 is SGHKS and CDR2 is YYEKEE (reference sequence). The CDR3 runs to 15 residues. CDR3 in amino acids: CASSGGRGENTEAFF. Written as DNA, the CDR3 is TGTGCCAGCAGCGGAGGCAGGGGGGAGAACACTGAAGCTTTCTTT.

This clonotype occurred many times. CDR3 nucleotides: TGTGCCAGCAGCCCCCGGACGGAAGGCTACGAGCAGTACTTC. It specifies CASSPRTEGYEQYF. The chain employs TRBV11-2 and TRBJ2-7, with unresolved D. V lost 5 bases and J lost 3, with 14 bases in between. CDR3 length: 14 amino acids. CDR1 and CDR2 from the germline V gene are SGHAT and FQNNGV.

This clonotype has more than one count but fewer than ten. J is TRBJ2-7 and V is TRBV11-2; possible D gene TRBD2, 6 bases. The CDR3 extends over 17 amino acids. Germline V gives CDR1 SGHAT, CDR2 FQNNGV. V was clipped by 0 bases and J by 1 base, with 16 bases between them. The CDR3 loop reads CASSLDAPWRDSYEQYF. DNA for the CDR3: TGTGCCAGCAGCTTAGATGCGCCCTGGCGGGATTCCTACGAGCAGTACTTC.

This clonotype was observed a handful of times. The chain employs TRBV10-3 and TRBJ2-3, with TRBD2 matching 8 bases. The V and J ends lost 2 bases and 0 bases, in that order; junction bases with no gene match: 4. The CDR3 has 16 residues. Looked up from germline, CDR1 is ENHRY and CDR2 is SYGVKD. CDR3 bases: TGTGCCATCAGTGAGGACGGACTAGCTAGCACAGATACGCAGTATTTT. It yields the protein CAISEDGLASTDTQYF.

This clonotype occurred many times. The chain links TRBV19 to TRBJ2-2; D may be TRBD2 (5 bases). The CDR3 is 13 amino acids. Germline CDR1 reads LNHDA; CDR2 reads SQIVND (reference sequence). V lost 10 bases and J 4 bases, leaving 13 bases between the germline ends. The CDR3 DNA reads as TGTGCCACCCAGATCGAGGGCACCGGGGAGCTGTTTTTT. As protein: CATQIEGTGELFF.

At least ten counts were recorded for this clonotype. V is TRBV25-1 and J is TRBJ2-1; no clear D. The CDR3 sequence is 13 residues long. The germline V and J ends were trimmed by 7 bases and 0 bases, with 7 bases remaining between them. In germline, CDR1 is MGHDK, CDR2 SYGVNS. CDR3 sequence (DNA): TGTGCCAGCAAGCCGAGCTCCTACAATGAGCAGTTCTTC. It specifies CASKPSSYNEQFF.

In this sample, this clonotype turned up many times. This rearrangement joins TRBV9 to TRBJ2-1; 8 bases agree with TRBD2. The ends lost 3 bases at V and 4 bases at J; junction bases unmatched: 6. CDR1 is SGDLS and CDR2 is YYNGEE in the germline V gene. The CDR3 is 15 residues long. CDR3 sequence: CASSDSGSGYNEQFF. The CDR3 DNA is TGTGCCAGCAGCGACAGCGGGAGTGGTTACAATGAGCAGTTCTTC.

This clonotype was counted at least ten times. This chain links TRBV11-2 with TRBJ2-5, with 7 bases matching TRBD2. Germline values: CDR1 SGHAT, CDR2 FQNNGV. This CDR3 region has 16 residues. Germline trimming cut 1 base from V and 0 bases from J; bases unmatched to any gene: 5. The CDR3: CASSLGRGKYQETQYF. CDR3 nucleotides: TGTGCCAGCAGCTTAGGGCGGGGGAAGTACCAAGAGACCCAGTACTTC.

The table lists this clonotype with many counts. CDR3 loop: CASRPRGSNQPQHF. CDR3 bases: TGTGCCAGCAGACCTAGGGGAAGCAATCAGCCCCAGCATTTT. The chain uses TRBV6-5 and TRBJ1-5, with D tentatively TRBD1 (5 bases). Germline V lookup: CDR1 MNHEY, CDR2 SVGAGI. This CDR3 contains 14 residues. Trimming removed 6 bases from V and 1 base from J, with 10 bases in between.

This clonotype was detected many times. The chain uses TRBV7-8 and TRBJ2-1, with D perhaps TRBD2 (5 bases). From germline, CDR1 is SGHVS and CDR2 FQNEAQ. V was shortened by 8 bases and J by 8 bases, with 16 bases between the two germline ends. The CDR3 is 13 amino acids. CDR3 DNA sequence: TGTGCCAGCCTAAAACCGTATAGCGATGAGCAGTTCTTC. Protein sequence: CASLKPYSDEQFF.

The chain has TRBV7-2 and TRBJ1-5; D gene ambiguous. Germline-derived CDR1 and CDR2 are SGHTA and FQGNSA. V was clipped by 2 bases and J by 7 bases, with 15 bases between them. CDR3 length equals 15 residues. The CDR3 is CASSLSGRMGQPQHF. The CDR3 DNA is TGTGCCAGCAGCTTAAGCGGGCGGATGGGGCAGCCCCAGCATTTT.

This clonotype was counted ten times or more. The chain uses TRBV4-2 and TRBJ2-3; the match to TRBD2 covers 7 bases. Trimming cost V 0 bases and J 7 bases; bases outside gene matches: 13. The CDR3 is 17 residues long. The germline gives CDR1 LGHNA, CDR2 YNFKEQ. CDR3: CASSQDLASGEGNTQYF. DNA for the CDR3: TGTGCCAGCAGCCAAGATTTGGCCAGCGGGGAGGGGAATACGCAGTATTTT.